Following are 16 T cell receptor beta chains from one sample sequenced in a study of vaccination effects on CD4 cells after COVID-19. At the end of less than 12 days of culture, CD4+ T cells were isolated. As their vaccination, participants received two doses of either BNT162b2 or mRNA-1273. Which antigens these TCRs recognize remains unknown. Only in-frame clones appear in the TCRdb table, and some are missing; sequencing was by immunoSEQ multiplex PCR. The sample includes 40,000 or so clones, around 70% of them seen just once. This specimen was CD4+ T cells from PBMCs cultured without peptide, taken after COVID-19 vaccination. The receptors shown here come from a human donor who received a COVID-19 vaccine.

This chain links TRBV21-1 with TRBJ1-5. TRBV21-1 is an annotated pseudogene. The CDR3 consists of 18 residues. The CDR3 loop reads CASSKLVRRRRSNQPQHF. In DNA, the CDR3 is TGTGCCAGCAGCAAACTTGTACGCAGAAGACGAAGCAATCAGCCCCAGCATTTT.

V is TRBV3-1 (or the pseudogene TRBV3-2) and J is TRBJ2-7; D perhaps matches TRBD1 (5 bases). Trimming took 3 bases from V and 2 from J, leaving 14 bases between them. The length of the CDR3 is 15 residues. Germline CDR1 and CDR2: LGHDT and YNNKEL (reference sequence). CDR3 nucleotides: TGTGCCAGCAGCCAGTTTAGACAGTTACCCTACGAGCAGTACTTC. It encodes CASSQFRQLPYEQYF.

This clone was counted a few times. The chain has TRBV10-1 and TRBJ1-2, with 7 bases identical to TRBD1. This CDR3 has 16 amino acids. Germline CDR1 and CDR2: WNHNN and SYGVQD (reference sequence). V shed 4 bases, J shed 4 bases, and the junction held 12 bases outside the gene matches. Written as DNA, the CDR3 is TGCGCCAGCAGTGGTCCGAAACTGGGACAGATCTATGGCTACACCTTC. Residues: CASSGPKLGQIYGYTF.

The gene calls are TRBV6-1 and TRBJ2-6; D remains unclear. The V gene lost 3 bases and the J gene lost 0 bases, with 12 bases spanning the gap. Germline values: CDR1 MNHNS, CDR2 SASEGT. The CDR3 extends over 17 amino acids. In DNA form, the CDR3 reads TGTGCCAGCAGTGATCCGACCGCGCCCTCTGGGGCCAACGTCCTGACTTTC. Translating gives CASSDPTAPSGANVLTF.

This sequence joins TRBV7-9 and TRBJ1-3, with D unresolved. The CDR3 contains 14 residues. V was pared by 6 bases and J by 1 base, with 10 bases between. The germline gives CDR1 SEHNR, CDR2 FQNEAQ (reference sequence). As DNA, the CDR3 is TGTGCCAGCAGTTGGATCCGATCTGGAAACACCATATATTTT. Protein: CASSWIRSGNTIYF. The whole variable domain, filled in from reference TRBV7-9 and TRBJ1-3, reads DTGVSQNPRHKITKRGQNVTFRCDPISEHNRLYWYRQTLGQGPEFLTYFQNEAQLEKSRLLSDRFSAERPKGSFSTLEIQRTEQGDSAMYLCASSWIRSGNTIYFGEGSWLTVV.

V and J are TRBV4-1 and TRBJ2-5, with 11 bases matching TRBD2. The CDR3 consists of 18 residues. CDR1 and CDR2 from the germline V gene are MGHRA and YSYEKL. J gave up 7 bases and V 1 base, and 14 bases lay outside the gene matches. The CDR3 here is CASSQATLAGGAFWTQYF. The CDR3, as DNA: TGCGCCAGCAGCCAAGCTACCTTAGCGGGAGGGGCCTTTTGGACCCAGTACTTC.

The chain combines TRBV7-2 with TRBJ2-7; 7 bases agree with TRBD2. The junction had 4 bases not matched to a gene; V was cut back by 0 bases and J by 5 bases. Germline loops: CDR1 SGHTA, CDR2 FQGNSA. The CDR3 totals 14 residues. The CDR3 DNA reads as TGTGCCAGCAGCTTAGCGGGAGGGCTTCACGAGCAGTACTTC. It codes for CASSLAGGLHEQYF. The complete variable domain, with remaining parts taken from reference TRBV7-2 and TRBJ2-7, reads GAGVSQSPSNKVTEKGKDVELRCDPISGHTALYWYRQSLGQGLEFLIYFQGNSAPDKSGLPSDRFSAERTGGSVSTLTIQRTQQEDSAVYLCASSLAGGLHEQYFGPGTRLTVT.

The CDR3 DNA sequence: TGTGCCAGCAGTTTAGCACTAGCCGGCTTAAATGAGCAGTTCTTC. It codes for CASSLALAGLNEQFF. The chain is built from TRBV6-2 or TRBV6-3 and TRBJ2-1, with a possible D match to TRBD2 (6 bases). The germline V and J ends were trimmed by 4 bases and 7 bases, with 17 bases remaining between them. This CDR3 has 15 amino acids. In germline, CDR1 is MNHEY, CDR2 SVGEGT.

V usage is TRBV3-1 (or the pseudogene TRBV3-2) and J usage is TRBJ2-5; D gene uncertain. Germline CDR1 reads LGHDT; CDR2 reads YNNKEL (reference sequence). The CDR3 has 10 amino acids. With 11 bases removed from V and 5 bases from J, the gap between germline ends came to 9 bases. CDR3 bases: TGTGCCGTCGGCTGGGAGACCCAGTACTTC. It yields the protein CAVGWETQYF.

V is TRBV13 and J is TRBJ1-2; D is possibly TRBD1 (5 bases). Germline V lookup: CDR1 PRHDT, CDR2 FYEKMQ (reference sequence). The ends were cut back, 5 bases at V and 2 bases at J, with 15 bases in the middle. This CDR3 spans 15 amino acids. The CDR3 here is CASSPPWPGNYGYTF. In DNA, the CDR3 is TGTGCCAGCAGCCCACCTTGGCCAGGGAACTATGGCTACACCTTC.

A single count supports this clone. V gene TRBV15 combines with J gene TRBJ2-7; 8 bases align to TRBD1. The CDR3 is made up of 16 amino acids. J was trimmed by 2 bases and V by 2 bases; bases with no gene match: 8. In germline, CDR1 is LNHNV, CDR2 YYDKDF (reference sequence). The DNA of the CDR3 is TGTGCCACCAGCAGACAAAGCCAGGGGGCCCCCTACGAGCAGTACTTC. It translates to CATSRQSQGAPYEQYF.

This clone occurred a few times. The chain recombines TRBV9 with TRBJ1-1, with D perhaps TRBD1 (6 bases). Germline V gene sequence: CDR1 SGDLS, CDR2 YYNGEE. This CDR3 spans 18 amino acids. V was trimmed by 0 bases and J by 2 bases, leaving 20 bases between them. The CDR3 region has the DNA TGTGCCAGCAGCGTAGACGATAGGTCAGGGGACACAAACACTGAAGCTTTCTTT. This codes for CASSVDDRSGDTNTEAFF.

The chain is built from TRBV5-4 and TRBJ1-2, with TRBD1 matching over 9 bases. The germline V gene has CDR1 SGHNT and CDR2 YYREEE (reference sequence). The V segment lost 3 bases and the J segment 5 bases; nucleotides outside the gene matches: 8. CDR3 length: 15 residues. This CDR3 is CASSSNRGLGYGYTF. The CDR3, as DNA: TGTGCCAGCAGCTCTAACAGGGGGCTAGGTTATGGCTACACCTTC.

CDR3 amino acids: CASSQEAGNTDTQYF. The CDR3 coding sequence is TGCGCCAGCAGCCAAGAAGCGGGGAACACAGATACGCAGTATTTT. The chain carries TRBV4-1 and TRBJ2-3; 7 nucleotides match TRBD2. The germline gives CDR1 MGHRA, CDR2 YSYEKL. With V trimmed by 0 bases and J by 2 bases, 2 bases remained unmatched. This CDR3 spans 15 amino acids.

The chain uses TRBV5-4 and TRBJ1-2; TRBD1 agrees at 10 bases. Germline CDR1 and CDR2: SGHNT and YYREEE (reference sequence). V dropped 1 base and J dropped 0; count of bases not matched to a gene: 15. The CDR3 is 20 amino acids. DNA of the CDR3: TGTGCCAGCAGCTTGAGGCGGGCCGGGACAGGGGCTTTAGCTAACTATGGCTACACCTTC. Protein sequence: CASSLRRAGTGALANYGYTF.

The CDR3 nucleotides are TGTGCCAGCAGCCAAGTGTCCCGAAGCTCTGGAAACACCATATATTTT. Translation: CASSQVSRSSGNTIYF. The chain links TRBV3-1 (or the pseudogene TRBV3-2) to TRBJ1-3; D not certain. The CDR3 totals 16 residues. Germline CDR1 LGHDT, CDR2 YNNKEL (reference sequence). The V gene lost 1 base and the J gene lost 0 bases, with 10 bases spanning the gap.